These 30 T cell receptor beta chains came from one sample sequenced in a study of glioma-infiltrating T cells after dendritic cell vaccination. Sequenced by immunoSEQ multiplex PCR; TCRdb stores in-frame clones only, minus some. This table has 90,000 to 100,000 clones, around three quarters appearing once. Sample: blood, taken before dendritic cell vaccination. All receptors derive from a human donor with glioblastoma.

The rearrangement uses TRBV29-1 and TRBJ2-3; 11 nucleotides agree with TRBD2. Germline V gives CDR1 SQVTM, CDR2 ANQGSEA. This CDR3 comprises 19 residues. J lost 0 bases, V lost 1 base, and 12 bases had no gene match. The CDR3 nucleotides are TGCAGCGTTGAAGCACCATTAGCAGGGACTAGCGGAAGCACAGATACGCAGTATTTT. Translation gives CSVEAPLAGTSGSTDTQYF.

The chain is built from TRBV6-5 and TRBJ1-5, with D possibly being TRBD1 (5 bases). Trimming removed 3 bases from V and 3 bases from J, with 9 bases in between. The CDR3 runs to 14 residues. The germline V gene encodes CDR1 MNHEY and CDR2 SVGAGI. CDR3 DNA sequence: TGTGCCAGCAGTTATGGGGGGAACAATCAGCCCCAGCATTTT. Translated, it gives CASSYGGNNQPQHF.

V is TRBV28 and J is TRBJ2-7; D remains ambiguous. The CDR3 has 12 residues. Deletions cut 1 base from V and 3 bases from J, with 4 bases between. CDR1 and CDR2 (germline): MDHEN, SYDVKM. CDR3 sequence reads: CASSLYSYEQYF. In nucleotides, the CDR3 is TGTGCCAGCAGTTTATATAGCTACGAGCAGTACTTC.

DNA for the CDR3: TGTGCCAGCAGTGCCAGGAACACTGAAGCTTTCTTT. Encoded protein: CASSARNTEAFF. The gene calls are TRBV6-4 and TRBJ1-1; D is uncertain. The CDR3 is made up of 12 amino acids. V was trimmed by 4 bases and J by 1 base, leaving 4 bases between them. Per the germline V gene, CDR1 is MRHNA and CDR2 is SNTAGT.

J is TRBJ2-1 and V is TRBV7-2; perhaps TRBD1 as D (5 bases). CDR1 is SGHTA and CDR2 is FQGNSA in the germline V gene. CDR3 size: 17 residues. The V end was cut by 1 base, the J end by 8 bases, with 21 bases between. The DNA for the CDR3 is TGTGCCAGCAGCTTAGAACTTCTAACAGGTCGGGCATATGAGCAGTTCTTC. It yields the protein CASSLELLTGRAYEQFF.

The genes are TRBV10-3 and TRBJ1-2; 10 nucleotides agree with TRBD1. CDR1 ENHRY and CDR2 SYGVKD come from the germline V gene. The CDR3 length is 15 residues. Germline trimming cut 10 bases from V and 4 bases from J; bases unmatched to any gene: 12. In DNA, the CDR3 is TGTGCCAGCAGAGGGACAGGGGCAAAGTTCTATGGCTACACCTTC. Translation gives CASRGTGAKFYGYTF.

J is TRBJ2-7 and V is TRBV5-4; 8 nucleotides line up with TRBD2. CDR3 length: 18 residues. Trimming took 2 bases from V and 0 from J; bases not matched to a gene: 13. The germline gives CDR1 SGHNT, CDR2 YYREEE (reference sequence). CDR3 protein: CASSFQTSASYPSYEQYF. Here the CDR3 DNA reads TGTGCCAGCAGCTTTCAGACTAGCGCATCATACCCCTCCTACGAGCAGTACTTC.

The chain is built from TRBV4-1 and TRBJ1-1; a weak D match, TRBD1 (6 bases). This CDR3 is built from 15 residues. V lost 8 bases to trimming and J lost 0 bases, with 16 bases between them. Per the germline V gene, CDR1 is MGHRA and CDR2 is YSYEKL. CDR3 protein: CASSFGGALNTEAFF. The CDR3 region has the DNA TGCGCCAGCTCGTTCGGGGGGGCTTTGAACACTGAAGCTTTCTTT.

The CDR3 reads CASSPPGSSSYNSPLHF. The DNA of the CDR3 is TGTGCCAGCTCACCACCGGGGAGTAGCTCCTATAATTCACCCCTCCACTTT. The chain employs TRBV18 and TRBJ1-6, with D unclear. Trimming stripped 0 bases from V and 0 bases from J, with 9 bases between. Germline V lookup: CDR1 KGHSH, CDR2 LQKENI. The CDR3 is 17 residues long.

This clone has only a few counts. CDR3 bases: TGTGCCAGCAGCCTGGGGGGACAGATGTCTGGGGCCAACGTCCTGACTTTC. Encoded protein: CASSLGGQMSGANVLTF. The chain uses TRBV7-6 and TRBJ2-6, with a tentative D call TRBD1 (7 bases). CDR1 is SGHVS, CDR2 FNYEAQ, per germline. V was pared by 5 bases and J by 1 base, with 15 bases between. This CDR3 has 17 amino acids.

The sample holds a few counts of this clone. The J gene is TRBJ2-1, the V gene TRBV9; 10 bases are a match to TRBD1. The V gene's germline CDR1 is SGDLS and CDR2 YYNGEE. The CDR3 totals 15 residues. V lost 2 bases, J lost 5 bases, and 4 bases stayed unmatched. CDR3 loop: CASSVGQGLNNEQFF. The CDR3 DNA reads as TGTGCCAGCAGCGTGGGACAGGGGCTAAACAATGAGCAGTTCTTC.

This clone was seen a single time. The chain employs TRBV6-1 and TRBJ2-3; 7 bases align to TRBD2. The V gene's germline CDR1 is MNHNS and CDR2 SASEGT. With V trimmed by 2 bases and J by 1 base, 9 bases remained unmatched. This CDR3 is 17 amino acids long. In DNA, the CDR3 is TGTGCCAGCAGTGAAACCCCTGGGGGAGGGGGCACAGATACGCAGTATTTT. It is translated as CASSETPGGGGTDTQYF.

The J gene is TRBJ1-5, the V gene TRBV9; a weak D match, TRBD1 (5 bases). From germline, CDR1 is SGDLS and CDR2 YYNGEE. CDR3 length equals 15 residues. V gave up 4 bases and J gave up 4 bases, with 15 bases separating them. The CDR3 DNA follows: TGTGCCAGCAGCCCGGATACAGGTAGGAATCAGCCCCAGCATTTT. Translating gives CASSPDTGRNQPQHF.

The V gene is TRBV6-1, the J gene TRBJ2-4; 9 bases are a match to TRBD1. The CDR3 spans 16 residues. Losses at the gene ends were 3 bases for V and 1 base for J; bases not matched to a gene: 4. Germline V gene sequence: CDR1 MNHNS, CDR2 SASEGT. The CDR3 loop is CASSDWTGVAKNIQYF. In DNA form, the CDR3 reads TGTGCCAGCAGTGACTGGACAGGGGTGGCCAAAAACATTCAGTACTTC.

The rearrangement uses TRBV19 and TRBJ1-1; a possible D gene is TRBD1 (5 bases). Germline values: CDR1 LNHDA, CDR2 SQIVND (reference sequence). The CDR3 has 17 amino acids. The V end was cut by 2 bases, the J end by 0 bases, with 16 bases between. DNA for the CDR3: TGTGCCAGTAGTATAATAGGGGCAGGAGCCTTGAACACTGAAGCTTTCTTT. Protein product: CASSIIGAGALNTEAFF.

The CDR3 loop is CASSLGTPGIYEQYF. In DNA form, the CDR3 reads TGTGCCAGCAGTTTAGGGACTCCAGGGATCTACGAGCAGTACTTC. The J gene is TRBJ2-7, the V gene TRBV28; a weak D match, TRBD2 (6 bases). Germline V gene data show CDR1 as MDHEN and CDR2 as SYDVKM. The CDR3 sequence is 15 residues long. V shed 2 bases and J shed 3 bases, with 14 bases lying between them.

CDR3 sequence reads: CASSALRVKETQYF. DNA of the CDR3: TGTGCCAGCAGTGCTTTGCGGGTCAAAGAGACCCAGTACTTC. The rearrangement uses TRBV25-1 and TRBJ2-5, with a weak D call TRBD2 (5 bases). The V gene lost 4 bases and the J gene lost 3 bases, with 12 bases spanning the gap. This CDR3 region has 14 residues. Germline lookup yields CDR1 MGHDK and CDR2 SYGVNS.

This chain joins TRBV9 and TRBJ2-2, with D uncertain. The V end lost 0 bases, the J end lost 1 base, and 10 bases lay between the germline ends. Germline assignment: CDR1 SGDLS and CDR2 YYNGEE. The CDR3 contains 16 residues. CDR3 region: CASSVGLGLNTGELFF. The DNA for the CDR3 is TGTGCCAGCAGCGTAGGATTGGGCTTGAACACCGGGGAGCTGTTTTTT. The full variable domain, completed using reference TRBV9 and TRBJ2-2, is DSGVTQTPKHLITATGQRVTLRCSPRSGDLSVYWYQQSLDQGLQFLIQYYNGEERAKGNILERFSAQQFPDLHSELNLSSLELGDSALYFCASSVGLGLNTGELFFGEGSRLTVL.

The sample holds a few counts of this clone. The sample contains more than one DNA sequence encoding this CDR3. This CDR3 reads CASSLDPQSYNEQFF. The CDR3 DNA reads as TGCGCCAGCAGCTTGGATCCACAGTCCTACAATGAGCAGTTCTTC. The genes are TRBV5-1 and TRBJ2-1; unclear D gene. V was cut by 0 bases and J by 1 base, with 8 bases left in between. From germline, CDR1 is SGHRS and CDR2 YFSETQ. This CDR3 comprises 15 residues. Supplemented by reference TRBV5-1 and TRBJ2-1, the full variable domain reads KAGVTQTPRYLIKTRGQQVTLSCSPISGHRSVSWYQQTPGQGLQFLFEYFSETQRNKGNFPGRFSGRQFSNSRSEMNVSTLELGDSALYLCASSLDPQSYNEQFFGPGTRLTVL.

A few counts support this clone. The chain couples TRBV19 to TRBJ2-5; 10 bases align to TRBD1. Germline V gene lookup returns CDR1 LNHDA and CDR2 SQIVND (reference sequence). The length of the CDR3 is 15 residues. The junction had 8 bases not matched to a gene; V was cut back by 5 bases and J by 5 bases. CDR3 bases: TGTGCCAGTAGTCTAACCGGGACAGGGGTCGAGACCCAGTACTTC. It encodes CASSLTGTGVETQYF. The variable domain in full, completed from reference TRBV19 and TRBJ2-5, reads DGGITQSPKYLFRKEGQNVTLSCEQNLNHDAMYWYRQDPGQGLRLIYYSQIVNDFQKGDIAEGYSVSREKKESFPLTVTSAQKNPTAFYLCASSLTGTGVETQYFGPGTRLLVL.

This clone was seen a handful of times. This chain links TRBV5-4 with TRBJ2-1, with TRBD1 matching 10 bases. Germline values: CDR1 SGHNT, CDR2 YYREEE (reference sequence). This CDR3 has 15 residues. V was clipped by 1 base and J by 8 bases; unmatched bases: 6. The CDR3 here is CASSLWDRGVDEQFF. The CDR3 nucleotides read TGTGCCAGCAGCTTGTGGGACAGGGGTGTTGATGAGCAGTTCTTC.

The rearrangement joins TRBV18 to TRBJ1-2; 8 bases fit TRBD1. V lost 4 bases, J lost 3 bases, and 7 bases stayed unmatched. Germline values: CDR1 KGHSH, CDR2 LQKENI. The CDR3 is made up of 15 amino acids. The CDR3 region is CASSQNRGNDYGYTF. CDR3 coding DNA: TGTGCCAGCTCACAAAACAGGGGGAATGACTATGGCTACACCTTC.

The rearrangement uses TRBV4-2 and TRBJ1-2; 9 positions agree with TRBD1. The V gene's germline CDR1 is LGHNA and CDR2 YNFKEQ. The V segment lost 0 bases and the J segment 4 bases; nucleotides outside the gene matches: 3. CDR3 length: 15 amino acids. In nucleotides, the CDR3 is TGTGCCAGCAGCCAAGATCGACAGGGGGTCTATGGCTACACCTTC. It is translated as CASSQDRQGVYGYTF.

The chain joins TRBV6-5 to TRBJ1-2; TRBD1 matches at 8 bases. Germline loops: CDR1 MNHEY, CDR2 SVGAGI. CDR3 length: 15 amino acids. Trimming took 4 bases from V and 8 from J; bases not matched to a gene: 12. For the CDR3, the DNA is TGTGCCAGCAGTTCGGACAAGGACAGGGTGGTAGGCTACACCTTC. Translating it yields CASSSDKDRVVGYTF.

The CDR3: CAWSLGTVSGQPQHF. The CDR3 region has the DNA TGTGCCTGGAGTCTGGGGACAGTGTCTGGTCAGCCCCAGCATTTT. This chain links TRBV30 with TRBJ1-5, with 7 bases lining up with TRBD1. The length of the CDR3 is 15 residues. Germline CDR1 and CDR2: GTSNPN and SVGIG (reference sequence). Trimming took 2 bases from V and 6 from J; bases not matched to a gene: 10.

This clone was observed once. The chain carries TRBV5-1 and TRBJ2-3, with 11 bases that match TRBD2. In germline, CDR1 is SGHRS, CDR2 YFSETQ. This CDR3 contains 18 residues. J lost 0 bases, V lost 3 bases, and 9 bases had no gene match. CDR3: CASSSGLAVGTSTDTQYF. The CDR3 nucleotides read TGCGCCAGCAGCTCGGGACTAGCGGTCGGGACTAGCACAGATACGCAGTATTTT.

This clone was detected only once. The V and J genes are TRBV6-1 and TRBJ2-7, with 7 nucleotides matching TRBD1. Looked up from germline, CDR1 is MNHNS and CDR2 is SASEGT. The CDR3 is 16 amino acids. V lost 4 bases to trimming and J lost 1 base; unmatched junction nucleotides: 10. The CDR3 protein is CASSAPLGTASYEQYF. Here the CDR3 DNA reads TGTGCCAGCAGTGCCCCCTTAGGGACAGCATCCTACGAGCAGTACTTC.

The V call is TRBV9, the J call TRBJ1-2, with TRBD1 as a possible D gene (5 bases). CDR1 is SGDLS, CDR2 YYNGEE, per germline. This CDR3 is 14 amino acids long. The V end was cut by 4 bases, the J end by 6 bases, with 16 bases between. The CDR3 coding sequence is TGTGCCAGCAGCCCAAACCTCGACAGTCATGGCTACACCTTC. Translation gives CASSPNLDSHGYTF.

V gene TRBV29-1 combines with J gene TRBJ2-3, with 7 bases that match TRBD1. Germline values: CDR1 SQVTM, CDR2 ANQGSEA. V was pared by 6 bases and J by 0 bases, with 9 bases of the junction left unmatched. The CDR3 runs to 15 residues. CDR3 in DNA: TGCAGCGTAGACAAGACAGGGTTGAGCACAGATACGCAGTATTTT. The encoded protein is CSVDKTGLSTDTQYF.

V and J are TRBV11-3 and TRBJ1-2; TRBD1 aligns across 12 bases. With 7 bases clipped from V and 3 bases from J, the junction kept 12 bases outside the gene matches. Germline values: CDR1 SGHNT, CDR2 YENEEA. CDR3 length: 17 amino acids. CDR3 in amino acids: CASTTGGQGANYYGYTF. The CDR3 coding sequence is TGTGCCAGCACGACGGGGGGACAGGGGGCGAATTACTATGGCTACACCTTC.